One and the same sample provided the 5 T cell receptor beta chains below, sequenced in a study of blood T cell repertoires in COVID-19. The table came from immunoSEQ multiplex PCR; TCRdb's copy has only in-frame clones and leaves some out. Seen here are 190,000 or so clones, 85% observed once, and the top ten hold approximately 0.99%. Sequenced material: peripheral blood. Receptors were obtained from a man aged 55-75 years with COVID-19, enrolled during active disease.

J is TRBJ1-6 and V is TRBV30; no firm D call. Germline-derived CDR1 and CDR2 are GTSNPN and SVGIG (reference sequence). The CDR3 totals 14 residues. Trimming removed 1 base at V and 7 bases at J, with 11 bases between. The chain's CDR3 is CAWSAGSRNSPLHF. For the CDR3, the DNA is TGTGCCTGGAGTGCGGGAAGCAGAAATTCACCCCTCCACTTT.

The chain recombines TRBV7-3 with TRBJ1-6, with a tentative D call TRBD1 (5 bases). Germline loops: CDR1 SGHTA, CDR2 FQGTGA. The CDR3 has 14 amino acids. Trimming took 7 bases from V and 7 from J, leaving 14 bases between them. For the CDR3, the DNA is TGTGCCAGCAACGACCGACAGTCCAATTCACCCCTCCACTTT. Translated, it gives CASNDRQSNSPLHF.

V usage is TRBV5-8 and J usage is TRBJ1-4; maybe TRBD1 (5 bases). This CDR3 spans 16 amino acids. Germline V lookup: CDR1 SGHTS, CDR2 YDEGEE. Trimming took 4 bases from V and 3 from J, leaving 16 bases between them. CDR3 sequence (DNA): TGTGCCAGCAGCCCCGGACGGGGACTGGCTAATGAAAAACTGTTTTTT. It is translated as CASSPGRGLANEKLFF.

The chain carries TRBV10-1 and TRBJ2-1, with 11 bases that match TRBD2. Trimming cost V 0 bases and J 12 bases; bases outside gene matches: 7. Germline V CDR1 and CDR2: WNHNN, SYGVQD (reference sequence). This CDR3 has 15 amino acids. The CDR3 DNA sequence: TGCGCCAGCAGTGAGTCGGGTCTAGCGGGAGGCCCGCAGTTCTTC. Its translation: CASSESGLAGGPQFF.

The chain recombines TRBV9 with TRBJ2-7; 8 positions agree with TRBD1. V lost 4 bases and J lost 2; bases outside the gene matches: 8. The length of the CDR3 is 15 residues. Looked up from germline, CDR1 is SGDLS and CDR2 is YYNGEE. The chain's CDR3 is CASSTTPTGAYEQYF. CDR3 in DNA: TGTGCCAGCAGCACTACTCCGACAGGGGCCTACGAGCAGTACTTC.